This T cell receptor beta chain was identified in a study of CXCR3-negative and CXCR3-positive naive CD8 T cells. Study results and caveats: Because surface CD5 did not distinguish the naive subsets, TCR strength was inferred from TRB CDR3 properties. Diversity ran similarly high across both naive subsets but far lower in memory CD8+ cells.

5' RACE that incorporated UMI labels was used to prepare the TRB cDNA libraries. TCRdb reprocessed the 5' RACE reads and reports one entry per CDR3 protein, with no DNA. The sample holds about 40,000 distinct CDR3 sequences. Details on this clonotype: Its specificity is not known.

Subsets of CD8+ T cells were each sorted in triplicate at hundreds of thousands of cells apiece. This receptor was taken from a human donor in good health. Some clones in this sample may be carry-over from other donors' samples. Sequenced input: memory CD8+ T cells from blood.

The CDR3: CATSDGLAGDYNEQFF. V is TRBV24-1 and J is TRBJ2-1; absent DNA, TCRdb's TRBD2 call cannot be checked. The V gene's germline CDR1 is KGHDR and CDR2 SFDVKD. The CDR3 extends over 16 amino acids.